This TCR beta chain was recorded in a study of cytomegalovirus exposure and HLA in healthy donors. Findings and limits, study-wide: The dataset shows that most TCR sequences were rare, while some public TCRs occurred in many donors. In vitro confirmation showed a few CMV-associated chains to be CMV antigen specific. Overall, approximately 180 TCR beta chains were annotated as cytomegalovirus-associated.

The approximately 120-subject validation cohort, separate from the approximately 670-subject first cohort, included the donors. On this clone: What it binds is not known.

Sequencing was performed with immunoSEQ multiplex PCR; in TCRdb, only in-frame clones are kept and a portion is missing. The sample has around 170,000 clones, 88% seen once. The sample taken for sequencing was PBMCs. This clonotype was sampled from a man aged 18 to 29 in good health and CMV-seronegative.

CDR3 region: CASSYSSAPGTGELFF. The DNA of the CDR3 is TGTGCCAGCAGTTACTCGAGCGCCCCGGGCACCGGGGAGCTGTTTTTT. J is TRBJ2-2 and V is TRBV6-6; D is unclear. The germline V gene encodes CDR1 MNHNY and CDR2 SVGAGI (reference sequence). The V end was cut by 0 bases, the J end by 4 bases, with 12 bases between. CDR3 length equals 16 residues.